Below are 29 T cell receptor beta chains sequenced from a single sample in a study of T-cell memory formation after mild COVID-19. Via MiXCR, TCRdb re-called the 5' RACE reads, giving one row per CDR3 protein. The sample yields around 320,000 distinct CDR3 sequences, 25% to 30% seen once. Source material: PBMCs or a T cell subset sorted from them (not recorded which). The receptor set was obtained from an adult woman who had mild COVID-19 (a few samples of this study predate the infection). Cell type and time point are not known.

V and J are TRBV20-1 and TRBJ2-7; a possible D gene is TRBD2 (5 bases). The CDR3 runs 15 residues. From germline, CDR1 is DFQATT and CDR2 SNEGSKA (reference sequence). V gave up 5 bases and J gave up 2 bases, with 19 bases separating them. The CDR3 DNA reads TGCAGTGCTCCTAGCAGCCAAGCGTCCCCCTACGAGCAGTACTTC. Its protein is CSAPSSQASPYEQYF.

This clonotype was observed at least ten times. This rearrangement joins TRBV7-8 to TRBJ2-7; a weak D match, TRBD2 (5 bases). The germline CDR1 and CDR2 sequences are SGHVS and FQNEAQ. Trimming shortened V by 3 bases and J by 2 bases, and 11 bases separated the two germline ends. CDR3 size: 14 residues. This CDR3 is CASSFELGPYEQYF. For the CDR3, the DNA is TGTGCCAGCAGCTTTGAACTAGGGCCCTACGAGCAGTACTTC.

The CDR3 coding sequence is TGTGCCAGCAAACCGGGACAGGGATTTGGAACCGGGGAGCTGTTTTTT. This encodes CASKPGQGFGTGELFF. The rearrangement uses TRBV27 and TRBJ2-2; 9 bases fit TRBD1. Germline V gene lookup returns CDR1 MNHEY and CDR2 SMNVEV (reference sequence). CDR3 length: 16 residues. Unmatched junction bases numbered 11, after V lost 7 bases and J lost 5 bases.

This clonotype has just a few counts. V and J are TRBV6-2 or TRBV6-3 and TRBJ2-2; no reliable D call. The V end lost 4 bases, the J end lost 9 bases, and 6 bases lay between the germline ends. CDR3 size: 11 residues. The V gene's germline CDR1 is MNHEY and CDR2 SVGEGT. CDR3 coding DNA: TGTGCCAGCAGTTTCACGCGGGAGCTGTTTTTT. Translating gives CASSFTRELFF.

This clonotype has only a few counts. V gene TRBV29-1 combines with J gene TRBJ2-1, with TRBD2 matching over 8 bases. The CDR3 runs to 12 residues. With 7 bases clipped from V and 7 bases from J, the junction kept 6 bases outside the gene matches. Germline V CDR1 and CDR2: SQVTM, ANQGSEA. This chain's CDR3 is CSASGGRNEQFF. The CDR3 DNA sequence: TGCAGCGCCTCGGGGGGGCGGAATGAGCAGTTCTTC.

The rearrangement uses TRBV5-5 and TRBJ1-1; D is unresolved. CDR3 length: 14 residues. Between the trimmed V and J ends, which lost 0 bases and 7 bases, there was a span of 13 bases. The germline CDR1 and CDR2 sequences are SGHKS and YYEKEE (reference sequence). CDR3 amino acids: CASSLVVGHLEAFF. The DNA of the CDR3 is TGTGCCAGCAGCTTGGTTGTTGGGCACCTTGAAGCTTTCTTT.

CDR3: CSARRTSGGRTDTQYF. CDR3 DNA sequence: TGCAGTGCTAGAAGGACTAGCGGGGGCCGCACAGATACGCAGTATTTT. The chain combines TRBV20-1 with TRBJ2-3, with TRBD2 identical over 13 bases. The J segment lost 1 base and the V segment lost 2 bases, leaving 3 bases of the junction unmatched. The CDR3 is 16 residues long. Germline lookup yields CDR1 DFQATT and CDR2 SNEGSKA (reference sequence).

V and J are TRBV9 and TRBJ2-5; D remains unclear. The CDR3 contains 11 residues. V lost 0 bases, J lost 7 bases, and 4 bases lay in between. The germline V gene has CDR1 SGDLS and CDR2 YYNGEE. CDR3 sequence (DNA): TGTGCCAGCAGCGTAGATGGGACCCAGTACTTC. It codes for CASSVDGTQYF.

The chain links TRBV3-1 to TRBJ2-2, with a weak D call TRBD2 (6 bases). V was cut by 5 bases and J by 6 bases, with 16 bases left in between. This CDR3 has 15 amino acids. Germline CDR1 and CDR2: LGHDT and YNNKEL (reference sequence). CDR3 sequence: CASSYSTGGAGELFF. The CDR3 DNA reads as TGTGCCAGCAGCTACTCTACGGGCGGGGCCGGGGAGCTGTTTTTT.

This clonotype was counted many times. The chain couples TRBV3-1 to TRBJ2-1; D gene ambiguous. This CDR3 spans 12 amino acids. V shed 1 base and J shed 15 bases, with 13 bases lying between them. In germline, CDR1 is LGHDT, CDR2 YNNKEL (reference sequence). This CDR3 is CASSQGGKRLFF. Here the CDR3 DNA reads TGTGCCAGCAGCCAAGGGGGAAAACGCCTGTTCTTC.

This sequence joins TRBV3-1 and TRBJ1-6; TRBD1 might be the D (5 bases). V was pared by 4 bases and J by 10 bases, with 17 bases between. The V gene's germline CDR1 is LGHDT and CDR2 YNNKEL (reference sequence). This CDR3 region has 15 residues. The CDR3 region has the DNA TGTGCCAGCAGCCTCACCGGGACCTGGGGGTCACCCCTCCACTTT. It encodes CASSLTGTWGSPLHF.

CDR3 coding DNA: TGTGCCAGCATTCTCCAGGAGGGCGGTTCGGGCTACACCTTC. Translating it yields CASILQEGGSGYTF. The gene calls are TRBV2 and TRBJ1-2; no definite D call. CDR1 is SNHLY, CDR2 FYNNEI, per germline. Between the trimmed V and J ends, which lost 7 bases and 8 bases, there was a span of 20 bases. There are 14 residues in the CDR3.

This clonotype has just a few counts. The chain recombines TRBV2 with TRBJ2-7; 8 bases fit TRBD2. From germline, CDR1 is SNHLY and CDR2 FYNNEI. The ends lost 6 bases at V and 6 bases at J; junction bases unmatched: 16. The CDR3 spans 16 residues. In DNA form, the CDR3 reads TGTGCCAGCAGCCAATCCTCGAGCGGGAGCTCGTTCGAGCAGTACTTC. Residues: CASSQSSSGSSFEQYF. The variable domain in full, completed from reference TRBV2 and TRBJ2-7, reads EPEVTQTPSHQVTQMGQEVILRCVPISNHLYFYWYRQILGQKVEFLVSFYNNEISEKSEIFDDQFSVERPDGSNFTLKIRSTKLEDSAMYFCASSQSSSGSSFEQYFGPGTRLTVT.

The chain recombines TRBV2 with TRBJ1-2; 7 bases align to TRBD1. Unmatched junction bases numbered 9, after V lost 6 bases and J lost 2 bases. CDR1 is SNHLY, CDR2 FYNNEI, per germline. The CDR3 has 15 amino acids. In nucleotides, the CDR3 is TGTGCCAGCAGGGGGGACGGGGACAGAAACTATGGCTACACCTTC. Translating gives CASRGDGDRNYGYTF.

This clonotype has ten or more counts. This chain joins TRBV4-1 and TRBJ2-5; 7 positions match TRBD2. The CDR3 is made up of 19 amino acids. CDR1 and CDR2 (germline): MGHRA, YSYEKL. V lost 1 base to trimming and J lost 2 bases; unmatched junction nucleotides: 16. The CDR3 spells CASSQVFGGLGGVQETQYF. The CDR3 DNA is TGCGCCAGCAGCCAAGTCTTCGGTGGCCTGGGGGGGGTACAAGAGACCCAGTACTTC.

The chain joins TRBV6-1 to TRBJ2-5; 9 positions agree with TRBD1. Germline CDR1 reads MNHNS; CDR2 reads SASEGT. V lost 0 bases to trimming and J lost 5 bases; unmatched junction nucleotides: 4. This CDR3 contains 15 residues. This chain's CDR3 is CASSEATGGYETQYF. The CDR3 coding sequence is TGTGCCAGCAGTGAAGCGACAGGGGGATACGAGACCCAGTACTTC.

This chain links TRBV2 with TRBJ1-5; D is undetermined. The CDR3 has 15 amino acids. The V end lost 4 bases, the J end lost 0 bases, and 10 bases lay between the germline ends. Germline lookup yields CDR1 SNHLY and CDR2 FYNNEI. The CDR3 nucleotides read TGTGCCAGCAGTGGGCAGCAGAATAGCAATCAGCCCCAGCATTTT. This encodes CASSGQQNSNQPQHF.

This clonotype was counted ten times or more. This chain uses TRBV5-5 with TRBJ2-3; 8 bases fit TRBD1. The CDR3 spans 14 residues. V trimming: 4 bases; J trimming: 5 bases; junction bases outside the gene matches: 6. Germline loops: CDR1 SGHKS, CDR2 YYEKEE (reference sequence). The CDR3 is CASSPGTGGDTQYF. CDR3 DNA sequence: TGTGCCAGCAGCCCTGGGACAGGAGGAGATACGCAGTATTTT.

The V and J genes are TRBV15 and TRBJ2-4, with 9 bases that match TRBD2. V was clipped by 2 bases and J by 1 base; unmatched bases: 15. This CDR3 spans 20 amino acids. From germline, CDR1 is LNHNV and CDR2 YYDKDF (reference sequence). The CDR3 sequence is CATSRPPGDSGSFAKNIQYF. The CDR3, as DNA: TGTGCCACCAGCAGACCCCCCGGGGATAGCGGGAGTTTTGCCAAAAACATTCAGTACTTC.

This clonotype turned up a few times. The DNA of the CDR3 is TGTGCCAGCAGCCCCCGACTAGCGGGGAATGGGGGGTCCTACAATGAGCAGTTCTTC. Its translation is CASSPRLAGNGGSYNEQFF. V gene TRBV7-9 combines with J gene TRBJ2-1; 11 bases align to TRBD2. This CDR3 contains 19 residues. The V gene's germline CDR1 is SEHNR and CDR2 FQNEAQ (reference sequence). The ends lost 5 bases at V and 1 base at J; junction bases unmatched: 13.

V usage is TRBV15 and J usage is TRBJ1-1; D unresolved. The CDR3 is 14 residues long. In germline, CDR1 is LNHNV, CDR2 YYDKDF (reference sequence). The V and J ends lost 0 bases and 4 bases respectively, with 9 bases between them. This CDR3 is CATSRDFRGTEAFF. CDR3 sequence (DNA): TGTGCCACCAGCAGAGATTTCCGAGGCACTGAAGCTTTCTTT.

The genes are TRBV29-1 and TRBJ2-4; weak D call: TRBD2 (6 bases). Trimming left V 7 bases short and J 1 base short, with 17 bases between. The CDR3 contains 15 residues. The germline V gene has CDR1 SQVTM and CDR2 ANQGSEA. CDR3 in amino acids: CSATLAGGAKNIQYF. CDR3 nucleotides: TGCAGCGCAACACTAGCTGGTGGTGCCAAAAACATTCAGTACTTC.

The CDR3 here is CASSIVGTTTRDTQYF. Here the CDR3 DNA reads TGTGCCAGTAGTATTGTCGGGACTACTACGCGGGATACGCAGTATTTT. The chain links TRBV19 to TRBJ2-3; TRBD2 agrees at 7 bases. Trimming at V came to 3 bases and at J to 6 bases, leaving 12 bases not matched to a gene. CDR1 LNHDA and CDR2 SQIVND come from the germline V gene (reference sequence). The CDR3 is 16 amino acids.

This clonotype was seen more than once but under ten times. The chain couples TRBV4-3 to TRBJ2-2, with D unclear. The germline V and J ends were trimmed by 5 bases and 7 bases, with 14 bases remaining between them. CDR3 length: 14 residues. CDR1 is LGHNA and CDR2 is YSLEER in the germline V gene. The DNA of the CDR3 is TGCGCCAGCAGCGGCCTATGGGTGGGCGGGGAGCTGTTTTTT. This encodes CASSGLWVGGELFF.

The table lists this clonotype with a few counts. The chain joins TRBV7-2 to TRBJ1-2; 9 positions match TRBD1. V lost 5 bases and J lost 3; bases outside the gene matches: 4. This CDR3 contains 14 residues. Germline V gives CDR1 SGHTA, CDR2 FQGNSA. The CDR3 DNA sequence: TGTGCCAGCAGCAAGGGACAGGGAGACTATGGCTACACCTTC. Protein: CASSKGQGDYGYTF. Combining the CDR3 with reference TRBV7-2 and TRBJ1-2 gives the whole variable domain GAGVSQSPSNKVTEKGKDVELRCDPISGHTALYWYRQSLGQGLEFLIYFQGNSAPDKSGLPSDRFSAERTGGSVSTLTIQRTQQEDSAVYLCASSKGQGDYGYTFGSGTRLTVV.

The CDR3 nucleotides are TGCGCCAGCAGCTTGGACGGGCTCACCTACGAGCAGTACTTC. Encoded protein: CASSLDGLTYEQYF. J is TRBJ2-7 and V is TRBV5-1; no firm D call. The CDR3 is 14 residues long. Looked up from germline, CDR1 is SGHRS and CDR2 is YFSETQ. V was trimmed by 0 bases and J by 2 bases, leaving 9 bases between them.

The CDR3, as DNA: TGTGCCAGCAGCTTAGTTGGGGGGGCGATCGTCATAGGGTTCAATGAGCAGTTCTTC. It is translated as CASSLVGGAIVIGFNEQFF. The chain joins TRBV7-6 to TRBJ2-1, with D possibly being TRBD2 (7 bases). The V gene's germline CDR1 is SGHVS and CDR2 FNYEAQ. Between the trimmed V and J ends, which lost 1 base and 6 bases, there was a span of 25 bases. This CDR3 region has 19 residues.

This clonotype occurred a few times. The rearrangement links TRBV7-9 to TRBJ1-1; the D is unclear. Germline CDR1 SEHNR, CDR2 FQNEAQ (reference sequence). Deletions cut 0 bases from V and 4 bases from J, with 9 bases between. This CDR3 region has 14 residues. Here the CDR3 reads CASSLASSRTEAFF. CDR3 nucleotide sequence: TGTGCCAGCAGCTTAGCGTCCTCCCGCACTGAAGCTTTCTTT.

This clonotype was seen only a few times. This chain connects TRBV5-5 to TRBJ2-1, with 7 bases fitting TRBD2. The CDR3 totals 16 residues. Germline V gene data show CDR1 as SGHKS and CDR2 as YYEKEE (reference sequence). J was trimmed by 4 bases and V by 0 bases; bases with no gene match: 7. In nucleotides, the CDR3 is TGTGCCAGCAGCTTGGAGCGGGGCCGCCCGTACAATGAGCAGTTCTTC. It encodes CASSLERGRPYNEQFF.